This T cell receptor beta chain emerged from a study of T-cell memory formation after mild COVID-19. CDR3 length equals 14 residues. Germline loops: CDR1 SGHRS, CDR2 YFSETQ. The germline V and J ends were trimmed by 3 bases and 4 bases, with 13 bases remaining between them. TCRdb reanalysed the 5' RACE reads using MiXCR and keeps one entry per CDR3 protein. Seen here are approximately 490,000 distinct CDR3 sequences, around 20% observed once, and the top ten hold around an eighth. In this sample, this clonotype turned up a few times. What it binds is not known. The study, taken as a whole, reports: For contracting clones, CD4+ ones sat mainly in CM and EM, CD8+ in EMRA. Pre-infection memory held some responding clones, suggesting pre-existing cross-reactive T cells responded.

This chain joins TRBV5-1 and TRBJ1-1, with D possibly matching TRBD1 (6 bases). The sequence derives from an adult woman who had mild COVID-19 (a few samples of this study predate the infection). Cell type and time point are not known. Sequenced input: PBMCs or a T cell subset sorted from them (not recorded which). CDR3 nucleotide sequence: TGCGCCAGCAGCTGGGGGGCCCCGGCCACTGAAGCTTTCTTT. Translation gives CASSWGAPATEAFF.